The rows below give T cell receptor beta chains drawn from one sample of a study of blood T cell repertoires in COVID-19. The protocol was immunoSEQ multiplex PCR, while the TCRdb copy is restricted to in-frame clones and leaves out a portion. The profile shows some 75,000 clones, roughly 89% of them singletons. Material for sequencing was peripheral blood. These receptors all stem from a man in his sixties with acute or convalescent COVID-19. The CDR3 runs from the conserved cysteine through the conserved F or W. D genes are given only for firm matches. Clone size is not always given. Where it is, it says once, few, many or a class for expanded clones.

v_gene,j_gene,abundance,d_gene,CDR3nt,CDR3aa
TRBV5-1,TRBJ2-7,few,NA,TGCGCCAGCAGCCGGAGGGCCTACGAGCAGTACTTC,CASSRRAYEQYF
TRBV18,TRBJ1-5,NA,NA,TGTGCCAGCTCACCGTCCGGGATGGGGAGGAATCAGCCCCAGCATTTT,CASSPSGMGRNQPQHF
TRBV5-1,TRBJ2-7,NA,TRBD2,TGCGCCAGCAGTGGGGGATTGCGGGAGGCCTACGAGCAGTACTTC,CASSGGLREAYEQYF
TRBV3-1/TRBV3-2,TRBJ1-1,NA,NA,TGTGCCAGCAGCCCCCGGAAACAGGCCCTCGAAGCTTTCTTT,CASSPRKQALEAFF
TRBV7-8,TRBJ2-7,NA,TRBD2,TGTGCCAGCAGCTTACGGGACTACTCCTACGAGCAGTACTTC,CASSLRDYSYEQYF
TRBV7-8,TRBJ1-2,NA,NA,TGTGCCAGCAGCCCCTCGACAGGTGTTAACTATGGCTACACCTTC,CASSPSTGVNYGYTF
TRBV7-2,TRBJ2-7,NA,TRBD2,TGTGCCAGCAGCTTAGCGGGACTAGCGGACTACGAGCAGTACTTC,CASSLAGLADYEQYF
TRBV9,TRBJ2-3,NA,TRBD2,TGTGCCAGCAGCGTAGCGGCGGGGGGCACAGATACGCAGTATTTT,CASSVAAGGTDTQYF
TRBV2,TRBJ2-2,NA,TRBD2,TGTGCCAGCAGTGCGACTAGCGGGAGGAACACCGGGGAGCTGTTTTTT,CASSATSGRNTGELFF
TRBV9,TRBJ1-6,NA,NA,TGTGCCAGCAGCGTAGATCTCTATAATTCACCCCTCCACTTT,CASSVDLYNSPLHF
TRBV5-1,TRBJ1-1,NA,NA,TGCGCCAGCAGCGTACAGGGTATGTCTAGTGAAGCTTTCTTT,CASSVQGMSSEAFF
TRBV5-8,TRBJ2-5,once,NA,TGTGCCAGCAGCTCCTATCCGACCCAGTACTTC,CASSSYPTQYF
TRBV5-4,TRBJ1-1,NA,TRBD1,TGTGCCAGCAGCCTCGGACAGGGGGCGAGGAACACTGAAGCTTTCTTT,CASSLGQGARNTEAFF
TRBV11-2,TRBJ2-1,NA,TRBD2,TGTGCCAGCAGCTTATTCGCGTCGGAAGCGGGAGGCCATGAGCAGTTCTTC,CASSLFASEAGGHEQFF
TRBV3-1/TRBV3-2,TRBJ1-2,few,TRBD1,TGTGCCAGCAGCACAGGGGGCGCATATGGCTACACCTTC,CASSTGGAYGYTF
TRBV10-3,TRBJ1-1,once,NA,TGTGCCACCCACCCGGGGTACAACACTGAAGCTTTCTTT,CATHPGYNTEAFF
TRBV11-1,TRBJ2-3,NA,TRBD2,TGTGCCAGCAGCTTTAGCGGGAGGGCCATAGATACGCAGTATTTT,CASSFSGRAIDTQYF
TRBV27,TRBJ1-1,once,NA,TGTGCCAGCAGTTTGCAGGTGAACACTGAAGCTTTCTTT,CASSLQVNTEAFF
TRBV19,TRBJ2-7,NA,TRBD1,TGTGCCAGTAGTACCAAGCCGGGACAGGTGCCTCGGCGGTTC,CASSTKPGQVPRRF
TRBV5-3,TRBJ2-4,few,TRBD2,TGTGCCAGAAGAACCGGGACTAACGAAAACATTCAGTACTTC,CARRTGTNENIQYF
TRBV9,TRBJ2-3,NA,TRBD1,TGTGCCAGCAGCGAACAGGGGGCCGGGGATACGCAGTATTTT,CASSEQGAGDTQYF
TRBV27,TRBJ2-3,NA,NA,TGTGCCAGCAGTTCCCACTCTAGCTACAGCACAGATACGCAGTATTTT,CASSSHSSYSTDTQYF
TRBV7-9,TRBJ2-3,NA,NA,TGTGCCAGCAGCTTATTAGCGGAAGTAGATACGCAGTATTTT,CASSLLAEVDTQYF
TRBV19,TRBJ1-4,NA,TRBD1,TGTGCCAGTAGTACTGGACAGGGGAATAATGAAAAACTGTTTTTT,CASSTGQGNNEKLFF
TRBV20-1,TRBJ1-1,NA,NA,TGCAGTGCTAGAACCGACAGGGAAGCTTTCTTT,CSARTDREAFF
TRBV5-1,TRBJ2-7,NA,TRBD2,TGCGCCAGCAGCCCACCAGCGGGAGGGCCCTACGAGCAGTACTTC,CASSPPAGGPYEQYF
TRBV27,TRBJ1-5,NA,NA,TGTGCCAGCAGTTATGCGGACAATCAGCCCCAGCATTTT,CASSYADNQPQHF
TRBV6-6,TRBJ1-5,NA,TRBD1,TGTGCCAGCAGTCGAGGACAGGGGGGAGGGTCATTTAATCAGCCCCAGCATTTT,CASSRGQGGGSFNQPQHF
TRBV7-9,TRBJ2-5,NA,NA,TGTGCCAGCAGCTTAGGGACTGCAGAGACCCAGTACTTC,CASSLGTAETQYF
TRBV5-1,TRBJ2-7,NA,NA,TGCGCCAGCAGCTTGGCGTCAGGGAAAGGATCGGCCTACGAGCAGTACTTC,CASSLASGKGSAYEQYF
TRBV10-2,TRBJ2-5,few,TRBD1,TGCGCCAGCACAGACAGGGGGAGAGAGACCCAGTACTTC,CASTDRGRETQYF
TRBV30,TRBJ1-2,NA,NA,TGTGCCTGGAGTGCACAGAACTATGGCTACACCTTC,CAWSAQNYGYTF
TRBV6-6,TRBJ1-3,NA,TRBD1,TGTGCCAGCAGCCAGGGAGACAGGGTCGGAGGAAACACCATATATTTT,CASSQGDRVGGNTIYF
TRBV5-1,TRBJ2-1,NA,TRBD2,TGCGCCAGCAGCATGACCGGGACTAGCGGGAACCGAAACAATGAGCAGTTCTTC,CASSMTGTSGNRNNEQFF
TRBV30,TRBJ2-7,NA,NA,TGTGCCTGGAGTGGGGGCAGGGAATACGAGCAGTACTTC,CAWSGGREYEQYF
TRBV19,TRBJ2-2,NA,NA,TGTGCCAGTTTAGGGGGAACCGGGGAGCTGTTTTTT,CASLGGTGELFF
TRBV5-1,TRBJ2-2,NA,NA,TGCGCCAGCAGCTTGGGCCTAGGGGGTGCCGGGGAGCTGTTTTTT,CASSLGLGGAGELFF
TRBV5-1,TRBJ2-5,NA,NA,TGCGCCAGCAGCTTCGGGAGCTTACAAGAGACCCAGTACTTC,CASSFGSLQETQYF
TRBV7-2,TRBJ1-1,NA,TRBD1,TGTGCCAGCAGGGTTGGGAGACAGGGGAGAGGGGCTGAAGCTTTCTTT,CASRVGRQGRGAEAFF
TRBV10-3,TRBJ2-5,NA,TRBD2,TGTGCCATCAGTGAGTCGAGAGCGGGGGGGATGGAGACCCAGTACTTC,CAISESRAGGMETQYF
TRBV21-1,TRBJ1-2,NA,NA,TGTGCCAGCAGCAAAGGGCATGGCTACACCTTC,CASSKGHGYTF
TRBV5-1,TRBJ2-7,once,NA,TGCGCCAGCAGCTGGGGCGCCAACACCTACGAGCAGTACTTC,CASSWGANTYEQYF
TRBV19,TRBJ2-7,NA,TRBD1,TGTGCCAGTAGCATTCCCGGACAGGGGATCGAGCAGTACTTC,CASSIPGQGIEQYF
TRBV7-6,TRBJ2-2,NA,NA,TGTGCCAGCAGCTTATCGGTCACCGGGGAGCTGTTTTTT,CASSLSVTGELFF
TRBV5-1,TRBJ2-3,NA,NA,TGCGCCAGCAGCTCTCCAGGGGGTAGCGGACCCACAGATACGCAGTATTTT,CASSSPGGSGPTDTQYF